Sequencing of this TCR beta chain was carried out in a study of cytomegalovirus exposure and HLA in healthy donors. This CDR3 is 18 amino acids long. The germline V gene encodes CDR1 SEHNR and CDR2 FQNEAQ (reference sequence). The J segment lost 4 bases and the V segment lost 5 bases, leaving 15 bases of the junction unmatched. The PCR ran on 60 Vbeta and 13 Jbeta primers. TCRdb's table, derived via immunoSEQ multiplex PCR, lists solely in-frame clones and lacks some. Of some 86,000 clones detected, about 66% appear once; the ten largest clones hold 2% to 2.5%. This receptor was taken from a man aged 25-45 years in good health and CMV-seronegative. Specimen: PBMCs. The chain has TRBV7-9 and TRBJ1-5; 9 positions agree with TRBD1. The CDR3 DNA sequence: TGTGCCAGCAGCCCGCTCCTCTCGGACAGGGGAGGTAATCAGCCCCAGCATTTT. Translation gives CASSPLLSDRGGNQPQHF. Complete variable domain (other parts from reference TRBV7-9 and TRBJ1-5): DTGVSQNPRHKITKRGQNVTFRCDPISEHNRLYWYRQTLGQGPEFLTYFQNEAQLEKSRLLSDRFSAERPKGSFSTLEIQRTEQGDSAMYLCASSPLLSDRGGNQPQHFGDGTRLSIL.